One sample yielded the 7 T cell receptor beta chains listed below, sequenced in a study of metastatic and nonmetastatic thyroid tumors. MiXCR reprocessed the PCR reads for TCRdb. The sample lists roughly 16,000 clones, approximately 19% occurring once. Not a single patient had been given any form of treatment at any point before undergoing thyroid surgery. Sequencing used blood. These receptors all stem from a female donor with papillary thyroid cancer or a benign thyroid nodule (not recorded which). Some clones in this sample may be carry-over from other donors' samples.

This clone is medium-sized in the sample. The CDR3 loop is CASGEQPVTGELFF. Written as DNA, the CDR3 is TGTGCCAGCGGGGAACAGCCAGTGACCGGGGAGCTGTTTTTT. This chain uses TRBV12-3 or TRBV12-4 with TRBJ2-2; no clear D. Trimming removed 8 bases from V and 5 bases from J, with 15 bases in between. The CDR3 length is 14 residues.

This clone was picked up many times. The chain couples TRBV30 to TRBJ1-1; 12 nucleotides match TRBD1. The ends lost 1 base at V and 11 bases at J; junction bases unmatched: 8. Germline assignment: CDR1 GTSNPN and CDR2 SVGIG (reference sequence). The CDR3 consists of 14 residues. This CDR3 reads CAWSDGTGGLEAFF. The CDR3 bases are TGTGCCTGGAGTGACGGGACAGGGGGCTTGGAGGCTTTCTTT.

This clone has at least ten counts. The rearrangement joins TRBV24-1 to TRBJ2-5, with TRBD2 matching 9 bases. The CDR3 covers 17 residues. Germline CDR1 KGHDR, CDR2 SFDVKD. The V segment lost 1 base and the J segment 4 bases; nucleotides outside the gene matches: 9. The CDR3 region has the DNA TGTGCCACCAGTGATTTCCCTAGCGGGAAAAGTCCAGAGACCCAGTACTTC. It specifies CATSDFPSGKSPETQYF.

This clone was picked up many times. The V call is TRBV7-9, the J call TRBJ2-5, with D tentatively TRBD1 (5 bases). This CDR3 is 15 amino acids long. Germline loops: CDR1 SEHNR, CDR2 FQNEAQ (reference sequence). V was cut by 1 base and J by 6 bases, with 15 bases left in between. CDR3 nucleotides: TGTGCCAGCAGCTTAGTTCTTTCAGGGTTGAAGACCCAGTACTTC. It translates to CASSLVLSGLKTQYF.

This clone showed up many times. The gene calls are TRBV4-1 and TRBJ2-3; D is uncertain. CDR1 is MGHRA and CDR2 is YSYEKL in the germline V gene. V lost 6 bases, J lost 2 bases, and 9 bases lay in between. The CDR3 extends over 13 amino acids. CDR3 residues: CASSRLPTDTQYF. CDR3 DNA sequence: TGCGCCAGCAGTCGGCTACCCACAGATACGCAGTATTTT.

This clone appeared a few times. The chain recombines TRBV27 with TRBJ2-7, with 8 bases matching TRBD2. Germline V gives CDR1 MNHEY, CDR2 SMNVEV (reference sequence). This CDR3 contains 12 residues. As DNA, the CDR3 is TGTGCATCACGGGGGGGATCCTACGAGCAGTACTTC. The encoded protein is CASRGGSYEQYF.

V and J are TRBV20-1 and TRBJ2-3; 8 bases align to TRBD2. CDR1 DFQATT and CDR2 SNEGSKA come from the germline V gene (reference sequence). This CDR3 is built from 16 residues. The V gene end was trimmed by 3 bases and the J gene end by 2 bases; junction bases not matched to a gene: 10. DNA of the CDR3: TGCAGTGCTAGTCGCCCGCCGGGAGGGATCACAGATACGCAGTATTTT. Its translation is CSASRPPGGITDTQYF.